Listed here is a single T cell receptor (beta chain). Its antigen remains unidentified. There are no base qualities to consult, and no much larger clone falls within one base. The data derive from a study of blood T cell repertoires in COVID-19 (TCRdb year 2020). In the study overall: The collaborator samples originated in the United States, Italy and Spain and spanned the acute and convalescent phases of COVID-19. The repertoires were made available in a free public database intended to serve as a resource for research on the immune response to SARS-CoV-2. Nearly every sample came with metadata listing a de-identified subject ID, COVID-19 status, age in years and sex. Subjects who had been exposed to COVID-19, were actively infected with it, or had recovered from it provided the deeply sampled blood TCRbeta repertoires that made up the dataset. The material from the prospective study consisted of cDNA or gDNA derived from T cells, B-cell-depleted T cells, or PBMCs. Where available, HLA class I and class II types were obtained from metadata supplied by the sample provider rather than from assay-based typing. Samples were obtained from the ongoing ImmuneRACE study (first 160 participants) and from 1,254 subjects provided by 6 global collaborators.

Study-wide conclusions, independent of this receptor: The amount of clinical and demographic metadata varied by source and participant and was provided uncurated.

The germline V gene (reference sequence) provides CDR1 LGHDT and CDR2 YNNKEL. At the junction V is shortened by 3 bases and J by 5 bases; bases outside the gene matches: 0. CDR3 length: 13 amino acids, cysteine to phenylalanine. Solely the CDR3 DNA is kept, with 39 bases framed from the first base. The immunoSEQ Assay, a bias-controlled multiplex PCR, was used to amplify TCRbeta CDR3 regions from genomic DNA. The study's processing was this. The number of nucleated cells in each sample was estimated by amplification of reference gene primers within the assay. To quantify the absolute abundance of each unique TCRbeta CDR3 rearrangement, sequence reads were collapsed and filtered. For each sample, productive Simpson clonality was calculated as the square root of Simpson's diversity index over productive rearrangements. The table was pulled from immuneACCESS by TCRdb, which kept in-frame rearrangements only. Such tables lose some clones; where checked, under half of the loss comes from unresolved V genes, and the rest has no known cause. The V and J calls and clone size are taken from that table; D and trimming were inferred from the DNA. The sample yields under 300,000 clones; more than 60% were counted once. The ten biggest clones cover 4% of the sample.

The collaborating institutions used their own protocols to collect whole blood in K2EDTA tubes. For TCRbeta analysis, collaborators shipped samples in one of three forms: frozen whole blood, isolated PBMCs, or DNA extracted from either of those sample types. The V and J segments used are TRBV3-1 (or the pseudogene TRBV3-2) and TRBJ1-5, and TRBD1 aligns with 8 junction nucleotides. Sequencing used peripheral blood. The receptor was isolated from a middle-aged woman with active or convalescent COVID-19. The nucleotides are TGTGCCAGCAGCCACAGGGGGCATCAGCCCCAGCATTTT. Its product reads: CASSHRGHQPQHF.